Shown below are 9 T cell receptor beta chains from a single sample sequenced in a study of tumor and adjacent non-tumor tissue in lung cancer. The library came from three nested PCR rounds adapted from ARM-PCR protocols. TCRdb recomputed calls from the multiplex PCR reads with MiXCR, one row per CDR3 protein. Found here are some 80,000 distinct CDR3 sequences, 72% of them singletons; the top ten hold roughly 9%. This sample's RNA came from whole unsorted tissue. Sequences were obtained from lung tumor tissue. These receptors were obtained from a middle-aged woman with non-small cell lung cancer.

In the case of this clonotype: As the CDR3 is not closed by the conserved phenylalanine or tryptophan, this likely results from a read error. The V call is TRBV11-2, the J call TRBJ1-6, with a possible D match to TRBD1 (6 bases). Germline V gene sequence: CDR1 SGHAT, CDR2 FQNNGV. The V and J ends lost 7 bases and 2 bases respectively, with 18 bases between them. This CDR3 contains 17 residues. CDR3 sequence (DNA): TGTGCCAGCAACACTACTACAGGGACCCCCTATAATTCACCCCTCCACATT. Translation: CASNTTTGTPYNSPLHI.

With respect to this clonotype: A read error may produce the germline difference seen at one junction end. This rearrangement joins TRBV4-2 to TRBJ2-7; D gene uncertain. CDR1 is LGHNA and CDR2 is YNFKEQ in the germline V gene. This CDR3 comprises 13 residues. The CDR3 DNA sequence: TGTGCCAGCAGACAAGCCCACCGTGAGGAGCAGTACTTC. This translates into CASRQAHREEQYF.

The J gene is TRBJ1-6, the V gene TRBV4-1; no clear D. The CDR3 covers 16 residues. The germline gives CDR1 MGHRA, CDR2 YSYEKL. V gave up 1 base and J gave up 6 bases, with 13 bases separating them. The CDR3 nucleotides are TGCGCCAGCAGCCAAGCAGGTCCAAATGGTAATTCACCCCTCCACTTT. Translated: CASSQAGPNGNSPLHF.

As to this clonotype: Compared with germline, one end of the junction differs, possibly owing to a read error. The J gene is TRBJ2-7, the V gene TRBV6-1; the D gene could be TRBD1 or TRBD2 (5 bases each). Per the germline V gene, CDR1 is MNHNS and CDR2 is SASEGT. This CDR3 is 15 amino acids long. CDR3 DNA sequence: TGTGCCCGCAGTGACCATCGGGGCGGCAACTCCGAGCAGTACTTC. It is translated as CARSDHRGGNSEQYF.

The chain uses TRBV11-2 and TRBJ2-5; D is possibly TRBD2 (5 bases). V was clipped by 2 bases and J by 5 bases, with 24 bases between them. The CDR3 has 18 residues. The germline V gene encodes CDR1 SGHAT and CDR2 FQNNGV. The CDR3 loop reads CASSLRLLSAGHEETQYF. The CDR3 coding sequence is TGTGCCAGCAGCTTACGACTCCTTAGCGCGGGTCATGAGGAGACCCAGTACTTC.

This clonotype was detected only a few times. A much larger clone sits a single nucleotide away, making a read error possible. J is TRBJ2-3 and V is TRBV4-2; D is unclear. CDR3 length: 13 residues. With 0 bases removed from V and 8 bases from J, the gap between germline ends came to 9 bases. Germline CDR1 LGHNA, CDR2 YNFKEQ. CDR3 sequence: CASSQELAGTQYF. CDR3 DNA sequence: TGTGCCAGCAGCCAAGAATTGGCAGGTACGCAGTATTTT.

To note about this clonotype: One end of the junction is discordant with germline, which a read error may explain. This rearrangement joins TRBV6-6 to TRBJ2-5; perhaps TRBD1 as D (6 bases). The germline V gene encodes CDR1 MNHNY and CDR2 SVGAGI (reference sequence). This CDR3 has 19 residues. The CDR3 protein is CACSYIFGLDWDKQETQYF. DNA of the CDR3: TGTGCCTGCAGTTACATCTTCGGGTTAGATTGGGACAAGCAAGAGACCCAGTACTTC.

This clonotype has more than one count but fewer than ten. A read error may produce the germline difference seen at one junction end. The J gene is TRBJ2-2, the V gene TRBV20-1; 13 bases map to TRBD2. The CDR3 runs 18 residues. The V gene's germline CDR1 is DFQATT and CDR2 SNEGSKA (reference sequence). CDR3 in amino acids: CNASPGTSGNQGTGELFF. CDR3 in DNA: TGCAATGCTAGCCCCGGGACTAGCGGGAATCAGGGCACCGGGGAGCTGTTTTTT.

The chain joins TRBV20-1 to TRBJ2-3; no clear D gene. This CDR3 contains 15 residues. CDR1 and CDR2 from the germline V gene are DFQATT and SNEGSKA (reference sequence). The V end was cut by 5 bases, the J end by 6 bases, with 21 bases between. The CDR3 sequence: CSASPRGSSRDTQYF. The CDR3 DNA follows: TGCAGTGCTTCCCCACGTGGGTCGTCTAGGGATACGCAGTATTTT.